This TCR beta chain is drawn from a study of radiotherapy plus CTLA-4 blockade in lung cancer. Study background: Approximately 18% of patients responded objectively, and around 31% achieved disease control.

CDR1 and CDR2 from the germline V gene are SQVTM and ANQGSEA. This CDR3 contains 12 residues. The V and J ends lost 5 bases and 9 bases, in that order; junction bases with no gene match: 7. The table came from immunoSEQ multiplex PCR; TCRdb's copy has only in-frame clones and leaves some out. The sample lists 39,000 or so clones; about three quarters were seen once. With ipilimumab providing CTLA-4 blockade, focal radiation was administered to patients who had chemo-refractory metastatic non-small-cell lung cancer. Of note for this clone: Antigen specificity is unknown.

Study conclusions and caveats: Some TCR clones had been derived from tumors. These clones expanded in peripheral blood after radiotherapy plus ipilimumab.

This specimen consisted of peripheral blood, obtained from a patient treated with radiotherapy plus ipilimumab. The rearrangement joins TRBV29-1 to TRBJ1-5; the match to TRBD1 covers 7 bases. The source is a human donor with non-small cell lung cancer who had stable disease on radiotherapy plus ipilimumab. The CDR3 here is CSVSTGSGPQHF. CDR3 nucleotide sequence: TGCAGCGTTTCGACAGGGTCCGGGCCCCAGCATTTT. Drawing the rest from reference TRBV29-1 and TRBJ1-5, the complete variable domain is SAVISQKPSRDICQRGTSLTIQCQVDSQVTMMFWYRQQPGQSLTLIATANQGSEATYESGFVIDKFPISRPNLTFSTLTVSNMSPEDSSIYLCSVSTGSGPQHFGDGTRLSIL.